These 10 T cell receptor beta chains originate from one sample sequenced in a study of T cells after yellow fever vaccination. TCRdb independently ran MiXCR on the 5' RACE reads; one entry per CDR3 protein. Of some 400,000 distinct CDR3 sequences listed, about 17% are singletons. Sample: PBMCs, taken before the yellow fever booster vaccination. These receptors were collected from a man aged 18 to 29 who received the YFV17D yellow fever vaccine.

The chain joins TRBV19 to TRBJ1-3, with D perhaps TRBD1 (6 bases). Trimming shortened V by 7 bases and J by 0 bases, and 13 bases separated the two germline ends. The germline V gene has CDR1 LNHDA and CDR2 SQIVND (reference sequence). This CDR3 comprises 15 residues. This CDR3 is CASKREDSSGNTIYF. CDR3 sequence (DNA): TGTGCCAGTAAACGGGAGGACAGCTCTGGAAACACCATATATTTT.

The chain employs TRBV7-2 and TRBJ2-7, with D perhaps TRBD2 (6 bases). This CDR3 is 13 amino acids long. Trimming left V 3 bases short and J 6 bases short, with 12 bases between. Germline V lookup: CDR1 SGHTA, CDR2 FQGNSA. The CDR3 protein is CASSLFSGGEQYF. CDR3 coding DNA: TGTGCCAGCAGCTTGTTTTCCGGGGGCGAGCAGTACTTC.

This clonotype has only a few counts. The V call is TRBV5-6, the J call TRBJ1-5; D might be TRBD1 (5 bases). V lost 4 bases and J 4 bases, leaving 21 bases between the germline ends. Germline loops: CDR1 SGHDT, CDR2 YYEEEE. CDR3 length: 17 residues. In nucleotides, the CDR3 is TGTGCCAGCAGCCTATGGGGCCGCAGGTTAGGGAATCAGCCCCAGCATTTT. It is translated as CASSLWGRRLGNQPQHF. The full variable domain, its missing parts supplied by reference TRBV5-6 and TRBJ1-5, is DAGVTQSPTHLIKTRGQQVTLRCSPKSGHDTVSWYQQALGQGPQFIFQYYEEEERQRGNFPDRFSGHQFPNYSSELNVNALLLGDSALYLCASSLWGRRLGNQPQHFGDGTRLSIL.

V gene TRBV18 combines with J gene TRBJ1-5; D might be TRBD1 (6 bases). The V gene lost 4 bases and the J gene lost 6 bases, with 16 bases spanning the gap. Looked up from germline, CDR1 is KGHSH and CDR2 is LQKENI. The CDR3 contains 15 residues. CDR3: CASSLTGGAIQPQHF. The DNA for the CDR3 is TGTGCCAGCTCACTTACCGGGGGGGCGATTCAGCCCCAGCATTTT.

Only a few counts were recorded for this clonotype. This rearrangement joins TRBV3-1 to TRBJ1-2, with D possibly matching TRBD1 (5 bases). In germline, CDR1 is LGHDT, CDR2 YNNKEL (reference sequence). The CDR3 covers 14 residues. Trimming removed 0 bases from V and 8 bases from J, with 13 bases in between. CDR3 protein: CASSQDRRRAGYTF. CDR3 nucleotides: TGTGCCAGCAGCCAAGATCGTCGCAGGGCGGGCTACACCTTC.

The rearrangement joins TRBV12-3 or TRBV12-4 to TRBJ2-7; D call uncertain. The CDR3 length is 12 residues. V shed 2 bases and J shed 3 bases, with 5 bases lying between them. The CDR3 loop is CASSLWVYEQYF. The CDR3 DNA sequence: TGTGCCAGCAGTTTATGGGTCTACGAGCAGTACTTC.

The chain couples TRBV7-9 to TRBJ2-5, with D unclear. With 2 bases removed from V and 5 bases from J, the gap between germline ends came to 6 bases. Germline CDR1 SEHNR, CDR2 FQNEAQ (reference sequence). The length of the CDR3 is 12 residues. CDR3 in DNA: TGTGCCAGCAGCTTAACGTGGGAGACCCAGTACTTC. Protein sequence: CASSLTWETQYF.

This clonotype was picked up a small number of times. The chain uses TRBV5-6 and TRBJ1-2; D gene uncertain. The CDR3 has 14 residues. Per germline, CDR1 SGHDT and CDR2 YYEEEE. Trimming left V 0 bases short and J 6 bases short, with 12 bases between. The CDR3 here is CASSLASVPHGYTF. CDR3 in DNA: TGTGCCAGCAGCTTGGCGTCGGTGCCGCATGGCTACACCTTC.

This clonotype was detected only a few times. The rearrangement links TRBV6-5 to TRBJ2-2; D not resolved. V was trimmed by 6 bases and J by 5 bases, leaving 13 bases between them. This CDR3 has 14 residues. Germline CDR1 MNHEY, CDR2 SVGAGI. This CDR3 reads CASRDRQSTGELFF. In DNA, the CDR3 is TGTGCCAGCAGGGACCGCCAGTCTACCGGGGAGCTGTTTTTT.

V is TRBV2 and J is TRBJ2-7, with D unresolved. V shed 1 base and J shed 1 base, with 5 bases lying between them. CDR3 length: 13 amino acids. Per germline, CDR1 SNHLY and CDR2 FYNNEI. CDR3 bases: TGTGCCAGCAGTGAAGGGGCTTCCTACGAGCAGTACGTC. This gives the protein CASSEGASYEQYV.